This T cell receptor beta chain was found in a study of blood T cell repertoires in COVID-19 (dated by TCRdb to the early 2020s). Describing the broader study: Samples covering the acute and convalescent phases of COVID-19 were provided by collaborators in the United States, Italy and Spain. The prospective study material was composed of cDNA or gDNA derived from T cells, B-cell-depleted T cells, or PBMCs. The dataset comprised deeply sampled blood TCRbeta repertoires from subjects exposed to, actively infected with, or recovered from COVID-19. A freely available public database, intended as a resource for researchers studying the immune response to SARS-CoV-2, is where the repertoires were released. Samples were obtained from the ongoing ImmuneRACE study (first 160 participants) and from 950 to 1,500 subjects provided by 6 global collaborators. The sample metadata nearly always contained a de-identified subject ID, COVID-19 status, age in years and sex. Where available, HLA class I and class II types were obtained from metadata supplied by the sample provider rather than from assay-based typing. Findings and caveats that apply to the study as a whole: The quantity of clinical and demographic metadata differed by source and by participant and was supplied without curation.

A note on this clone: This clone's antigen is unknown. Base quality data are lacking; no much larger clone is found one base away.

Enrolling through a virtual design, the prospective study's participants ranged in age from roughly 18 to 95 years and lived across 24 United States geographic areas. In the prospective study, participants were assigned to cohorts based on the clinical history participants reported in a screening survey and a study questionnaire. Recovered participants in ImmuneRACE Cohort 3 were defined as having two consecutive negative NP/OP PCR tests, clearance from a healthcare professional, or resolution of symptoms. In the prospective study, whole blood, serum and a nasopharyngeal or oropharyngeal swab were collected from each participant by mobile phlebotomists. Additional blood draws and questionnaires over an approximately two-month period could optionally be provided by prospective study participants. Before DNA extraction, prospective study blood samples were shipped either frozen or at room temperature.

From cysteine to phenylalanine, the CDR3 is 14 amino acids long. Of all the DNA, just the CDR3 is kept, 42 bases in frame from base 1. The germline ends are 17 bases apart after V is trimmed by 6 bases and J by 8 bases. The germline V gene specifies SQVTM as CDR1 and ANQGSEA as CDR2. TCRbeta CDR3 regions were amplified from genomic DNA using the immunoSEQ Assay, a bias-controlled multiplex PCR. Per the original workflow: Within the assay, amplification of reference gene primers was used to estimate how many nucleated cells each sample contained. To quantify the absolute abundance of each unique TCRbeta CDR3 rearrangement, sequence reads were collapsed and filtered. Productive Simpson clonality was computed per sample as the square root of Simpson's diversity index over productive rearrangements. The source is immuneACCESS, and TCRdb retained only in-frame sequences with V and J called. Part of the clones is not carried over; for the studies checked, unresolved V genes explain less than half of this, and the remainder is unexplained. That table gives V, J and clone size, and the DNA gave D and trimming. This sample holds 150,000 to 200,000 clones; approximately 82% were observed only once. Jointly, the top ten make up 15% to 20% of the sample.

The clonotype comes from a man aged 60 to 69 who had recovered from COVID-19. The rearrangement joined TRBV29-1 to TRBJ1-6; the D gene is possibly TRBD1, with 5 bases matching. The sample taken for sequencing was PBMCs or T cells enriched from blood (not recorded which). The CDR3 corresponds to CSVTAGGSDSPLHF. DNA sequence: TGCAGCGTGACGGCTGGGGGGTCAGATTCACCCCTCCACTTT.